Presented here are 10 T cell receptor beta chains from one specimen sequenced in a study of blood T cell repertoires in COVID-19. TCRdb's table, derived via immunoSEQ multiplex PCR, lists solely in-frame clones and lacks some. The sample shows about 380,000 clones, more than 75% of them seen only once. Material for sequencing was peripheral blood. The source is a human donor with acute or convalescent COVID-19. The donor label of this sample is uncertain.

Comment on this clone: Other nucleotide sequences from this sample produce the same CDR3. The CDR3 region is CASSYSGTYGYTF. Written as DNA, the CDR3 is TGTGCCAGCAGTTACTCGGGGACATATGGCTACACCTTC. V is TRBV6-5 and J is TRBJ1-2, with D possibly TRBD1 on 6 matching bases. V was cut by 0 bases and J by 5 bases, with 7 bases left in between. There are 13 residues in the CDR3. Germline-derived CDR1 and CDR2 are MNHEY and SVGAGI.

This chain uses TRBV7-9 with TRBJ1-5; possible D gene TRBD1, 6 bases. The CDR3 totals 15 residues. V gave up 5 bases and J gave up 0 bases, with 11 bases separating them. In germline, CDR1 is SEHNR, CDR2 FQNEAQ (reference sequence). Here the CDR3 reads CASSDPGVSNQPQHF. Written as DNA, the CDR3 is TGTGCCAGCAGCGACCCAGGGGTTAGCAATCAGCCCCAGCATTTT. The entire variable domain, with the rest obtained from reference TRBV7-9 and TRBJ1-5, is as follows: DTGVSQNPRHKITKRGQNVTFRCDPISEHNRLYWYRQTLGQGPEFLTYFQNEAQLEKSRLLSDRFSAERPKGSFSTLEIQRTEQGDSAMYLCASSDPGVSNQPQHFGDGTRLSIL.

The gene calls are TRBV6-1 and TRBJ1-4, with D unresolved. Germline V gene data show CDR1 as MNHNS and CDR2 as SASEGT. The CDR3 contains 17 residues. V was clipped by 4 bases and J by 2 bases, with 17 bases between them. The DNA of the CDR3 is TGTGCCAGCAGTGGTCTTGACGGGGTGGTCACTAATGAAAAACTGTTTTTT. Residues: CASSGLDGVVTNEKLFF.

This chain joins TRBV19 and TRBJ2-2; D is uncertain. The germline V gene has CDR1 LNHDA and CDR2 SQIVND (reference sequence). CDR3 length: 14 amino acids. V shed 5 bases and J shed 5 bases, with 12 bases lying between them. The CDR3 nucleotides are TGTGCCAGTAGTCTCTCGAGGCCGACCGGGGAGCTGTTTTTT. Protein product: CASSLSRPTGELFF.

The J gene is TRBJ2-1, the V gene TRBV12-3 or TRBV12-4; 7 bases match TRBD2. The CDR3 spans 13 residues. The V segment lost 6 bases and the J segment 5 bases; nucleotides outside the gene matches: 4. The CDR3, as DNA: TGTGCCAGCAGGCTAGCGGAACACAATGAGCAGTTCTTC. The encoded protein is CASRLAEHNEQFF.

The J gene is TRBJ2-5, the V gene TRBV2, with 11 bases fitting TRBD1. Germline-derived CDR1 and CDR2 are SNHLY and FYNNEI. The CDR3 loop spans 14 amino acids. V trimming: 7 bases; J trimming: 5 bases; junction bases outside the gene matches: 6. The CDR3 here is CASMRDRGVETQYF. The CDR3, as DNA: TGTGCCAGCATGAGGGACAGGGGGGTTGAGACCCAGTACTTC.

The rearrangement uses TRBV9 and TRBJ1-4; D perhaps matches TRBD1 (5 bases). Germline CDR1 reads SGDLS; CDR2 reads YYNGEE. Trimming pared 3 bases from V and 3 bases from J, leaving 12 bases between. The CDR3 has 15 amino acids. CDR3 residues: CASSAQGIPNEKLFF. The CDR3 coding sequence is TGTGCCAGCAGCGCTCAGGGTATACCTAATGAAAAACTGTTTTTT.

The J gene is TRBJ1-4, the V gene TRBV5-1; 9 bases agree with TRBD1. This CDR3 has 14 amino acids. Germline V lookup: CDR1 SGHRS, CDR2 YFSETQ. V shed 4 bases, J shed 7 bases, and the junction held 5 bases outside the gene matches. CDR3 nucleotides: TGCGCCAGCAGCGACGGGACAGGGATTGAAAAACTGTTTTTT. Its protein is CASSDGTGIEKLFF.

The V call is TRBV7-9, the J call TRBJ2-3; D not certain. Germline V gene sequence: CDR1 SEHNR, CDR2 FQNEAQ (reference sequence). The CDR3 length is 14 residues. V lost 1 base, J lost 4 bases, and 9 bases lay in between. The CDR3 spells CASSLGLTADTQYF. The CDR3 DNA follows: TGTGCCAGCAGCTTAGGACTCACGGCAGATACGCAGTATTTT.

Comment on this clone: The same CDR3 is also encoded by other DNA sequences in this sample. This sequence joins TRBV30 and TRBJ1-2, with 7 positions matching TRBD1. This CDR3 has 13 amino acids. V gave up 0 bases and J gave up 2 bases; unmatched junction bases: 0. In germline, CDR1 is GTSNPN, CDR2 SVGIG (reference sequence). The CDR3 DNA reads as TGTGCCTGGAGTGTGACAGGGAACTATGGCTACACCTTC. Translation: CAWSVTGNYGYTF.